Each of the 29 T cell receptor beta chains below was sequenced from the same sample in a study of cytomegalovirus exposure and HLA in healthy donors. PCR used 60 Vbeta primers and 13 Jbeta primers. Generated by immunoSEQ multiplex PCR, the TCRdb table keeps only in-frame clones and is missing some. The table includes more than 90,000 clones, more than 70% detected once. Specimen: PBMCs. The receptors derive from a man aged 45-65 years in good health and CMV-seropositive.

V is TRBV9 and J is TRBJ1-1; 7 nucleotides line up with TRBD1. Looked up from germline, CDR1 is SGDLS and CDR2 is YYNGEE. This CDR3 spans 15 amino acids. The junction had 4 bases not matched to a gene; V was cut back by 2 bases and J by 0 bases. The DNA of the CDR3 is TGTGCCAGCAGCGTTGCACAGGGGATGAACACTGAAGCTTTCTTT. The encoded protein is CASSVAQGMNTEAFF.

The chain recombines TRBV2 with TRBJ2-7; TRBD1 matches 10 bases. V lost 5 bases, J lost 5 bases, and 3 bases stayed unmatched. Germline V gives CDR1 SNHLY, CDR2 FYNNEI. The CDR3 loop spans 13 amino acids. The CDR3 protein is CASSRQGADEQYF. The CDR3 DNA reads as TGTGCCAGCAGTAGACAGGGGGCGGACGAGCAGTACTTC.

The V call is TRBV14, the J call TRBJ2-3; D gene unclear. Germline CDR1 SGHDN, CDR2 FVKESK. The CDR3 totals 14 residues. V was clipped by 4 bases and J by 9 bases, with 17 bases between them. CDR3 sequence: CASSPLGADKTQYF. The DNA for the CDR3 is TGTGCCAGCAGCCCCCTCGGAGCCGATAAAACGCAGTATTTT. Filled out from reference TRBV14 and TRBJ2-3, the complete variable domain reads EAGVTQFPSHSVIEKGQTVTLRCDPISGHDNLYWYRRVMGKEIKFLLHFVKESKQDESGMPNNRFLAERTGGTYSTLKVQPAELEDSGVYFCASSPLGADKTQYFGPGTRLTVL.

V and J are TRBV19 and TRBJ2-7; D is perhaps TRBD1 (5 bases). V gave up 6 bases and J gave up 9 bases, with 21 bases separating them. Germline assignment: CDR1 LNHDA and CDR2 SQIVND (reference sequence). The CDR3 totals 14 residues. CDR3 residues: CASRQRQTLRGQYF. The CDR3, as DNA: TGTGCCAGTAGGCAACGACAGACCTTACGAGGGCAGTACTTC.

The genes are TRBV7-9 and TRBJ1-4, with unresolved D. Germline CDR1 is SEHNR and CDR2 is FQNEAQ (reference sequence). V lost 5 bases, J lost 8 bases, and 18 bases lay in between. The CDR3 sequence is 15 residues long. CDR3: CASSQPGFEREKLFF. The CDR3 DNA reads TGTGCCAGCAGCCAACCCGGTTTTGAGCGCGAAAAACTGTTTTTT.

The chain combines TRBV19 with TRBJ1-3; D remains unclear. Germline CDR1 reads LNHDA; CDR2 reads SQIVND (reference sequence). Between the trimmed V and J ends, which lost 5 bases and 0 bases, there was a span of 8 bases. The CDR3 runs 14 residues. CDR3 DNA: TGTGCCAGTAGTCTTGGACTCTCTGGAAACACCATATATTTT. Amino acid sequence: CASSLGLSGNTIYF.

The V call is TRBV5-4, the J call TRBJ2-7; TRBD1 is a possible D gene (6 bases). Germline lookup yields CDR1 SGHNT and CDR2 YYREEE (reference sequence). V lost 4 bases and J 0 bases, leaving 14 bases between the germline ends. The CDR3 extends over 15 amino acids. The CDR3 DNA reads TGTGCCAGCAGCCCAGGACAGCCTAGCTCCTACGAGCAGTACTTC. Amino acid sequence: CASSPGQPSSYEQYF.

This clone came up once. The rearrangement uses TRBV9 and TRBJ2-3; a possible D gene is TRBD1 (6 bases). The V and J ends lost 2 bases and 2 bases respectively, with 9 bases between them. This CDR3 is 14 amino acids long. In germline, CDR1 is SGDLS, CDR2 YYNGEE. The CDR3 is CASSVQGFTDTQYF. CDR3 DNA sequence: TGTGCCAGCAGCGTTCAGGGGTTCACAGATACGCAGTATTTT.

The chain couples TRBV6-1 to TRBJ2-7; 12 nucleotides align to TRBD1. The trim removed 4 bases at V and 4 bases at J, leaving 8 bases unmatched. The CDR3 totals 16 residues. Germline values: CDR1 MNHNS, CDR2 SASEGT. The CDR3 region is CASSAGTGGPAYEQYF. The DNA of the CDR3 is TGTGCCAGCAGTGCCGGGACAGGGGGCCCCGCATACGAGCAGTACTTC.

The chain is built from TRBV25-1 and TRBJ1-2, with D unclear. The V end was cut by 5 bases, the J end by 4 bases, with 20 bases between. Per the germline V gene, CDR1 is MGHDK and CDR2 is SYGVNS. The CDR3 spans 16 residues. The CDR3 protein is CASSSPSIRGGYGYTF. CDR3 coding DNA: TGTGCCAGCAGTTCCCCCTCGATCCGGGGTGGCTATGGCTACACCTTC.

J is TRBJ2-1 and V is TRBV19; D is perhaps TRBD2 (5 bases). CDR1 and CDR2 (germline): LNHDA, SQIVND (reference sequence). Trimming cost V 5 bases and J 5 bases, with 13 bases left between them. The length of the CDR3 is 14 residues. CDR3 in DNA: TGTGCCAGTAGTCCTCCGACTATCCACAATGAGCAGTTCTTC. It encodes CASSPPTIHNEQFF.

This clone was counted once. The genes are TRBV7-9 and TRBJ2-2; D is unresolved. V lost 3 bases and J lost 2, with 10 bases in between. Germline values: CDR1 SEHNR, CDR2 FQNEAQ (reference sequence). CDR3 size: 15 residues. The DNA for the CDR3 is TGTGCCAGCAGCTTTGGTCGACTCAACACCGGGGAGCTGTTTTTT. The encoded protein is CASSFGRLNTGELFF.

CDR3 nucleotides: TGTGCCAGCAGCTTAGAGGGGGGAGGCACTGAAGCTTTCTTT. Protein: CASSLEGGGTEAFF. The V gene is TRBV11-3, the J gene TRBJ1-1, with TRBD1 as a possible D gene (5 bases). CDR1 is SGHNT, CDR2 YENEEA, per germline. The CDR3 covers 14 residues. Trimming removed 0 bases at V and 4 bases at J, with 9 bases between.

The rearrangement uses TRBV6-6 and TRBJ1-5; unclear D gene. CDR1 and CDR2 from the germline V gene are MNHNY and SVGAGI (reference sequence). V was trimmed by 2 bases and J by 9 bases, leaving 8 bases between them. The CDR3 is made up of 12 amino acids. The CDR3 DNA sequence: TGTGCCAGCAGTTACCCCCCCTCGCCCCAGCATTTT. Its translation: CASSYPPSPQHF.

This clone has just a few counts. The DNA for the CDR3 is TGTGCCAGCAGCGACGGGGTCAACTACGAGCAGTACTTC. Its translation is CASSDGVNYEQYF. This chain uses TRBV2 with TRBJ2-7, with D perhaps matching TRBD2 (5 bases). This CDR3 spans 13 amino acids. Between the trimmed V and J ends, which lost 6 bases and 3 bases, there was a span of 12 bases. Germline CDR1 and CDR2: SNHLY and FYNNEI.

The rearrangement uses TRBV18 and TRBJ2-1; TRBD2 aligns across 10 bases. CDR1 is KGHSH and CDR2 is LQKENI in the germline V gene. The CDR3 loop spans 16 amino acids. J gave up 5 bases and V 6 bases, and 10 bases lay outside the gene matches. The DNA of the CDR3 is TGTGCCAGCTCCCCTCAACGAGCGGGAGGGCACAATGAGCAGTTCTTC. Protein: CASSPQRAGGHNEQFF.

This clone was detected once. The CDR3 sequence is CASSSTTGGGTGELFF. The CDR3 region has the DNA TGTGCCAGCAGCTCTACTACAGGGGGGGGCACCGGGGAGCTGTTTTTT. The chain couples TRBV6-6 to TRBJ2-2, with a tentative D call TRBD1 (8 bases). Trimming took 6 bases from V and 4 from J, leaving 18 bases between them. This CDR3 has 16 amino acids. Germline V gene sequence: CDR1 MNHNY, CDR2 SVGAGI (reference sequence).

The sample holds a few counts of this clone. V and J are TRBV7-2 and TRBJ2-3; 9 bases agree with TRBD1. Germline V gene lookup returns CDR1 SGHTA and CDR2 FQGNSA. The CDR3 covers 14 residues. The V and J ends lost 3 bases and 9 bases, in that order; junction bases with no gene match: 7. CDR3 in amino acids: CASSLGTGRPTQYF. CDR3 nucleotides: TGTGCCAGCAGCTTGGGGACAGGGAGACCCACGCAGTATTTT.

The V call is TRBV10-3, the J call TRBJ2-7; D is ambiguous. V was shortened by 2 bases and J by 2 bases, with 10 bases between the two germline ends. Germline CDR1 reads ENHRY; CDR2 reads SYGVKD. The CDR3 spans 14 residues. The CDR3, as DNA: TGTGCCATCAGTGAGACAGTTGGCGCCTACGAGCAGTACTTC. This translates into CAISETVGAYEQYF.

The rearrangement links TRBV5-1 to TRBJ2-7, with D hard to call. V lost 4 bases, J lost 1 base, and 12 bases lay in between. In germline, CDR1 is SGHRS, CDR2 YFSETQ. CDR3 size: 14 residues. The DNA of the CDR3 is TGCGCCAGCAGCCTCACGGCAGGATCCTACGAGCAGTACTTC. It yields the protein CASSLTAGSYEQYF.

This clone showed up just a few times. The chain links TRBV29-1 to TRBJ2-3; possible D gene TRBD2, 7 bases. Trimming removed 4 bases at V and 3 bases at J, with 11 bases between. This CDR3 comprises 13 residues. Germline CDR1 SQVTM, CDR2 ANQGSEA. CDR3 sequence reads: CSVVQGGTDTQYF. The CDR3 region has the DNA TGCAGCGTTGTACAGGGAGGGACAGATACGCAGTATTTT.

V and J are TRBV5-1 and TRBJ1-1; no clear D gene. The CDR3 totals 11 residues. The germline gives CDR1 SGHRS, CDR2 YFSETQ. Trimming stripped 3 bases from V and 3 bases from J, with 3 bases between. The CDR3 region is CASSSDTEAFF. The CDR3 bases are TGCGCCAGCAGCTCCGACACTGAAGCTTTCTTT.

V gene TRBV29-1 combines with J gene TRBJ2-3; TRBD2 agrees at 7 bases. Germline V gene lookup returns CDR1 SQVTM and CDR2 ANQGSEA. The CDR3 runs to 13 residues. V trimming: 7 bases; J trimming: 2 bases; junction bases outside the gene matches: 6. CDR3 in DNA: TGCAGCGGGGGAGGGCCGAACACAGATACGCAGTATTTT. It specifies CSGGGPNTDTQYF.

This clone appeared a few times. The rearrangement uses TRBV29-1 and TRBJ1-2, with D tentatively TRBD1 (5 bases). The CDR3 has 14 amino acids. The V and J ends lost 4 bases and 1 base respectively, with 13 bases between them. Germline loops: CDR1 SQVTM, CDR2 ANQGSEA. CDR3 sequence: CSVAPQALNYGYTF. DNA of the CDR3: TGCAGCGTTGCCCCACAGGCCCTTAACTATGGCTACACCTTC. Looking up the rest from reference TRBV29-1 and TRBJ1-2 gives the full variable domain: SAVISQKPSRDICQRGTSLTIQCQVDSQVTMMFWYRQQPGQSLTLIATANQGSEATYESGFVIDKFPISRPNLTFSTLTVSNMSPEDSSIYLCSVAPQALNYGYTFGSGTRLTVV.

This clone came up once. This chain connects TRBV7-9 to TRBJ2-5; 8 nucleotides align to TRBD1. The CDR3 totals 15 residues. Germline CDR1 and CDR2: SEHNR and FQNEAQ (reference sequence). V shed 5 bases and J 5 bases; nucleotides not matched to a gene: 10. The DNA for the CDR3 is TGTGCCAGCAGCCCGATTCAGGGGGCCGGGGAGACCCAGTACTTC. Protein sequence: CASSPIQGAGETQYF.

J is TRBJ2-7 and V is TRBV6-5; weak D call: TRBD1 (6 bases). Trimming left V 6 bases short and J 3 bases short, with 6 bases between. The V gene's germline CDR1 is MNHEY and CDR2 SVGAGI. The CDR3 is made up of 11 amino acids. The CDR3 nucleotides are TGTGCCAGCAGACAGGGCTACGAGCAGTACTTC. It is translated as CASRQGYEQYF.

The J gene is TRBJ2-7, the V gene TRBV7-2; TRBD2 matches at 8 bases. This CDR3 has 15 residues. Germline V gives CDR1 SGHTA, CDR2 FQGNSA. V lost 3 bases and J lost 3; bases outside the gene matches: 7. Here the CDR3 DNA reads TGTGCCAGCAGCTTTGTTGCGAGCGGGGGCTACGAGCAGTACTTC. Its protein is CASSFVASGGYEQYF.

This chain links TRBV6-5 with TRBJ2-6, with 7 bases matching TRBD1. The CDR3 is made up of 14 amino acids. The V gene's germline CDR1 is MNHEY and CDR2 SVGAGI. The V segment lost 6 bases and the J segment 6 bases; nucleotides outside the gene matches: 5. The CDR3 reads CASRLQGSANVLTF. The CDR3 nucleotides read TGTGCCAGCAGGCTACAGGGGTCGGCCAACGTCCTGACTTTC.

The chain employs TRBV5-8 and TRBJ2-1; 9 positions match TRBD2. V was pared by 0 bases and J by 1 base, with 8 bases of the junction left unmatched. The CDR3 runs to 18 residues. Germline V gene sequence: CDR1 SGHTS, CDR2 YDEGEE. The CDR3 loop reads CASSLVARGGRSYNEQFF. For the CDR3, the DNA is TGTGCCAGCAGCTTGGTTGCGCGGGGGGGGCGGTCCTACAATGAGCAGTTCTTC.